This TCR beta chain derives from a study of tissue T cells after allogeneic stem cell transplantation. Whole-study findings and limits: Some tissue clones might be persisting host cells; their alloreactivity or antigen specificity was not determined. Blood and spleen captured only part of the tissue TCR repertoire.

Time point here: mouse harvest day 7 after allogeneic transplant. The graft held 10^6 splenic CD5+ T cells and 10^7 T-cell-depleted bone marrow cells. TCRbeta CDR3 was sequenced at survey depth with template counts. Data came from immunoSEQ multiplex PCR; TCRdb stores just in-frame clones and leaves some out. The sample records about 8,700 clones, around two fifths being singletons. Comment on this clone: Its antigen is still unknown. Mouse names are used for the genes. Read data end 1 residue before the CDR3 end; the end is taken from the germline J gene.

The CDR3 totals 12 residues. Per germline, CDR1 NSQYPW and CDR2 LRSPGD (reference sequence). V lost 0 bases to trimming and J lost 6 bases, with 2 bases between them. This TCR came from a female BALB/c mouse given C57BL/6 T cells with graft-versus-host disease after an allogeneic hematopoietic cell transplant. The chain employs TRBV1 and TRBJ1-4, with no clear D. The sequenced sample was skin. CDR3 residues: CTCSADDERLFF. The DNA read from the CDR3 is TGCACCTGCAGTGCAGATGACGAAAGATTATTT.